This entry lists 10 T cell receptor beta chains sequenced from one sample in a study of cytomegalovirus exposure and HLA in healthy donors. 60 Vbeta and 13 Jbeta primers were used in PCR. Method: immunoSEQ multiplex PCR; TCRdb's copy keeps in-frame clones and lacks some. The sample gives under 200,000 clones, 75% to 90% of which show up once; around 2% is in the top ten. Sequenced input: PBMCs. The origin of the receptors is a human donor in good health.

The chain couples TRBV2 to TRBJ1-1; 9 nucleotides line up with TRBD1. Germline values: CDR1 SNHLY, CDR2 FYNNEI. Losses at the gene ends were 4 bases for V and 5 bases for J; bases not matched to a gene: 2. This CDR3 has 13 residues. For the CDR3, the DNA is TGTGCCAGCAGTGGGGACAGGGCGACTGAAGCTTTCTTT. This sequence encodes CASSGDRATEAFF.

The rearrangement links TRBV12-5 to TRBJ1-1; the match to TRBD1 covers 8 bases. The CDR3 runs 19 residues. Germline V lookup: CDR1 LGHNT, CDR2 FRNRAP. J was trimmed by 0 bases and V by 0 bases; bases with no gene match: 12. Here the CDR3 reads CASGLVPGTGAIMNTEAFF. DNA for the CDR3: TGTGCTAGTGGTTTGGTACCCGGGACAGGCGCGATCATGAACACTGAAGCTTTCTTT.

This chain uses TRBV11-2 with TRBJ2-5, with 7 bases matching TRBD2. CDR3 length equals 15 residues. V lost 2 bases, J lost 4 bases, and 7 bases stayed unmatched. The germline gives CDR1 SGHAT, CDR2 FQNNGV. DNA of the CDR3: TGTGCCAGCAGCTTACCGTTGGGGAGGGCAGAGACCCAGTACTTC. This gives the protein CASSLPLGRAETQYF.

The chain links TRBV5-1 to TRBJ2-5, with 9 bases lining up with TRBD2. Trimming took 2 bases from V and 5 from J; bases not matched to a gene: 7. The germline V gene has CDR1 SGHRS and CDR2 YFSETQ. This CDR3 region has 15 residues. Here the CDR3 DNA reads TGCGCCAGCAGCTTCGCGGGGGGGCCTAGGGAGACCCAGTACTTC. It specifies CASSFAGGPRETQYF.

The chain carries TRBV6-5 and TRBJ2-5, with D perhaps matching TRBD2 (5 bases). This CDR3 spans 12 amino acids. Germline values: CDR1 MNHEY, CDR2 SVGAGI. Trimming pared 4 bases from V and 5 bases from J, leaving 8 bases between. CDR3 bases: TGTGCCAGCAGTTCACGGAGGGAGACCCAGTACTTC. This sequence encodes CASSSRRETQYF.

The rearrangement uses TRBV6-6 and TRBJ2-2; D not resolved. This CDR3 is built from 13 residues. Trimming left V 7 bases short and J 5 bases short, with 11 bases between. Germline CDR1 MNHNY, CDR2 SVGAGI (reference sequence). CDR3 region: CASTLRLTGELFF. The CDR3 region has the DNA TGTGCCAGCACCCTGCGGTTGACCGGGGAGCTGTTTTTT.

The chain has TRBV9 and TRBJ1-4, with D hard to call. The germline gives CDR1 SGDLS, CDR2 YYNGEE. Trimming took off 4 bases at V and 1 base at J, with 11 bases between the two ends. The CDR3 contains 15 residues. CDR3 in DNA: TGTGCCAGCAGCCCGAGGGAGGGAACTAATGAAAAACTGTTTTTT. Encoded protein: CASSPREGTNEKLFF.

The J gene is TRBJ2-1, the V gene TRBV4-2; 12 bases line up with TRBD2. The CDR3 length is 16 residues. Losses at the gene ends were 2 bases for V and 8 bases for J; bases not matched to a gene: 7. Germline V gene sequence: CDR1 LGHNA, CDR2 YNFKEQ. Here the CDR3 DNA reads TGTGCCAGCAGCCAAAAATCTAGCGGGGGGGCCGATGAGCAGTTCTTC. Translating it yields CASSQKSSGGADEQFF.

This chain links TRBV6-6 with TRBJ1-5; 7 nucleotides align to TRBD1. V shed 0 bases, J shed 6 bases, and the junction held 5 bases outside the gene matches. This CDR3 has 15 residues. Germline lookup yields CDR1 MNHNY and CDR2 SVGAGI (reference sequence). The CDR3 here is CASSYSDQGVQPQHF. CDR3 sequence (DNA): TGTGCCAGCAGTTACTCGGACCAGGGGGTTCAGCCCCAGCATTTT.

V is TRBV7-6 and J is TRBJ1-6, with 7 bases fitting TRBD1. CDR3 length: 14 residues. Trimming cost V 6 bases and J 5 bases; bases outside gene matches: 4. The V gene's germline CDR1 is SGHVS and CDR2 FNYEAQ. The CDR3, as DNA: TGTGCCAGCAGTTGGGGACAGAATAATTCACCCCTCCACTTT. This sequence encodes CASSWGQNNSPLHF. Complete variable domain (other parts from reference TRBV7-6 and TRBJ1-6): GAGVSQSPRYKVTKRGQDVALRCDPISGHVSLYWYRQALGQGPEFLTYFNYEAQQDKSGLPNDRFSAERPEGSISTLTIQRTEQRDSAMYRCASSWGQNNSPLHFGNGTRLTVT.